The sequence of this T cell receptor beta chain was determined in a study of early T cells in non-severe SARS-CoV-2 infection (dated by TCRdb to 2020 to 2022). Looking at the study overall: TCR sequencing used bulk RNA from unsorted whole blood, so alpha and beta chains could not be paired.

The library relied on 5' RACE. The instrument was a NextSeq 500. To correct for sequencing error and PCR bias, the TCR library protocol tagged individual cDNA molecules with unique molecular identifiers. Both TCR alpha and beta chains were sequenced, and tight co-correlation was observed between alpha and beta sequence abundances in each sample. In the authors' own workflow: V gene, J gene and CDR3 annotation of TCR sequences was performed with Decombinator V4. TCRs were defined as expanded if a significant change between any two time points was detected under a Poisson model with p below 0.0001. Abundances of TCRs were expressed as counts per million after normalisation to the total number of TCRs sequenced in each sample. TRAV1-2 paired with TRAJ12, TRAJ20 or TRAJ33 defined MAIT TCRs, while TRAV10 paired with TRAJ18 defined iNKT TCRs. VDJdb, accessed on 1 November 2021, was searched for TCRs annotated for CMV, EBV and SARS-CoV-2, and TCRs annotated for more than one antigen were excluded. The raw public data were reprocessed by TCRdb itself: fastp quality trimming at Q25, MiXCR clonotype calling, in-frame beta chains only. Here each entry gathers all rows of one CDR3 protein and keeps the most common genes and DNA. The V and J calls reflect TCRdb's pipeline rather than the authors' work. Here the sample has approximately 50,000 distinct CDR3 sequences; about a tenth occur a single time. About 15% of the sample is taken by the ten largest.

What the research found in general, with its limitations: VDJdb matching was skewed toward anti-spike CD8 responses and likely underestimated virus-specific expansions by missing private and CD4 specificities.

The germline V gene provides CDR1 MNHNS and CDR2 SASEGT. V loses 3 bases at its end and J loses 2 bases; junction bases beyond the gene matches: 6. The CDR3 starts with the cysteine, ends with the phenylalanine, and has 15 residues. Just CDR3 DNA is preserved here, 45 bases in frame from base 1. This was a case-control study nested in a cohort of healthcare workers in London, UK, who had nasopharyngeal swab PCR tests and blood samples taken every week. Healthcare workers were enrolled in the week of the UK lockdown, from 23 to 31 March 2020, and were followed every week for up to roughly 15 weeks. Many counts were recorded for this clonotype. This receptor's antigen is unknown. No much larger clone is present one base from it, and per-base qualities are unavailable.

The sequence joins TRBV6-1 to TRBJ2-5; 7 junctional bases match TRBD2. The sequencing sample was made of whole blood. The clonotype comes from an adult who was a healthcare worker with PCR-confirmed SARS-CoV-2 infection or an uninfected control (not recorded which). The CDR3 here reads CASSEASGGQETQYF. The DNA is TGTGCCAGCAGTGAGGCTAGCGGAGGGCAAGAGACCCAGTACTTC.